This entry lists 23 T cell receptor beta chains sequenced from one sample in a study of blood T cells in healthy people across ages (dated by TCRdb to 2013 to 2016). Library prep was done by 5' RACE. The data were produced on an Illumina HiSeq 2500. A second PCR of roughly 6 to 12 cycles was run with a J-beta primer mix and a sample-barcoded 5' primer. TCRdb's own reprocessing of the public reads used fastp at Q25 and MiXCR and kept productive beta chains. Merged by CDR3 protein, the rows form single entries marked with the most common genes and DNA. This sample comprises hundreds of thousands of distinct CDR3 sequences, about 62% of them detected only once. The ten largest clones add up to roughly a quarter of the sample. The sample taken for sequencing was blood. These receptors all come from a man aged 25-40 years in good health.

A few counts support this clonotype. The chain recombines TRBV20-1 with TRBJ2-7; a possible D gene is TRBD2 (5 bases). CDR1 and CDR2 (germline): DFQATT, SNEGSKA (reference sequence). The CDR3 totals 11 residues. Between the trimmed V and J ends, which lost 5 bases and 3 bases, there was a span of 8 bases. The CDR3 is CSARRGYEQYF. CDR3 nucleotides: TGCAGTGCTCGTCGGGGCTACGAGCAGTACTTC.

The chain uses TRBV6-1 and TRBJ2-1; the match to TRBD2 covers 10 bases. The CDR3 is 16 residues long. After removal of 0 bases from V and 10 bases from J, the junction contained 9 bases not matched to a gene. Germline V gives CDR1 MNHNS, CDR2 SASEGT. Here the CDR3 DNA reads TGTGCCAGCAGTGAAGCGAGGGCTAGCGGGGGAGGGGAGCAGTTCTTC. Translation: CASSEARASGGGEQFF.

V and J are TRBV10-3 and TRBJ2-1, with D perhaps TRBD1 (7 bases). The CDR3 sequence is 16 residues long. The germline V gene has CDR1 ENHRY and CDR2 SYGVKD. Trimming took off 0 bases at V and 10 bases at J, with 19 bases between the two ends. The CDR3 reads CAISESRDRPFVEQFF. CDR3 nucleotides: TGTGCCATCAGTGAGTCGCGGGACAGACCGTTTGTGGAGCAGTTCTTC.

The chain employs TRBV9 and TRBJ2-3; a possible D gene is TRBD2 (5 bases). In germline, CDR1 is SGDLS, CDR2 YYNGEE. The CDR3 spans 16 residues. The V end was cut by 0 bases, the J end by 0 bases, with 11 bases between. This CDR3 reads CASSVVGSPSTDTQYF. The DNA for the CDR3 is TGTGCCAGCAGCGTAGTTGGGAGCCCTAGCACAGATACGCAGTATTTT.

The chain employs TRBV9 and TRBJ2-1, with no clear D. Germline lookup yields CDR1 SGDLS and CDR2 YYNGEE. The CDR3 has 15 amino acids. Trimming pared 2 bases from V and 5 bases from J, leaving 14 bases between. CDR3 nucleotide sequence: TGTGCCAGCAGCGTGGGCCTCGGATACGACAATGAGCAGTTCTTC. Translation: CASSVGLGYDNEQFF.

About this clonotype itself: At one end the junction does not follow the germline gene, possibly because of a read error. The CDR3: CASTLAGGSDTQYF. The CDR3 DNA reads TGTGCCAGCACTTTAGCGGGGGGCTCAGATACGCAGTATTTT. The chain is built from TRBV27 and TRBJ2-3, with 10 bases fitting TRBD2. The CDR3 spans 14 residues. Germline CDR1 reads MNHEY; CDR2 reads SMNVEV (reference sequence).

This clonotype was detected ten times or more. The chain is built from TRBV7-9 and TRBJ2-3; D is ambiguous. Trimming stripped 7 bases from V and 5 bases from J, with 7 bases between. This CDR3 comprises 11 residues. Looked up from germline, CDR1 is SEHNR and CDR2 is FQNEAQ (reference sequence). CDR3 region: CASTQKDTQYF. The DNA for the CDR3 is TGTGCCAGCACCCAGAAAGATACGCAGTATTTT.

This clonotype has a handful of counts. CDR3 in amino acids: CASSLGMGPMRGETQYF. The CDR3 nucleotides read TGTGCCAGCAGCTTGGGGATGGGTCCCATGAGGGGAGAGACCCAGTACTTC. The chain joins TRBV7-9 to TRBJ2-5, with D tentatively TRBD1 or TRBD2 (5 bases each). V was clipped by 3 bases and J by 4 bases, with 21 bases between them. This CDR3 has 17 amino acids. CDR1 is SEHNR and CDR2 is FQNEAQ in the germline V gene (reference sequence).

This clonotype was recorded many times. The CDR3: CASSRTGGDSYEQYF. The CDR3, as DNA: TGCGCCAGCAGCCGCACAGGGGGGGACTCCTACGAGCAGTACTTC. The gene calls are TRBV5-1 and TRBJ2-7; D perhaps matches TRBD1 (8 bases). V was pared by 4 bases and J by 0 bases, with 14 bases between. CDR1 is SGHRS and CDR2 is YFSETQ in the germline V gene. The CDR3 has 15 residues. The whole variable domain, filled in from reference TRBV5-1 and TRBJ2-7, reads KAGVTQTPRYLIKTRGQQVTLSCSPISGHRSVSWYQQTPGQGLQFLFEYFSETQRNKGNFPGRFSGRQFSNSRSEMNVSTLELGDSALYLCASSRTGGDSYEQYFGPGTRLTVT.

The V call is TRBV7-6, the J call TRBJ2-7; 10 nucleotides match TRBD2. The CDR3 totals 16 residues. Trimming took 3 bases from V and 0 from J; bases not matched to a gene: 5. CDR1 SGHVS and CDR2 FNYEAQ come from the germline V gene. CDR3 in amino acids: CASSLGSSGGSYEQYF. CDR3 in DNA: TGTGCCAGCAGCTTGGGGTCTAGCGGGGGCTCCTACGAGCAGTACTTC.

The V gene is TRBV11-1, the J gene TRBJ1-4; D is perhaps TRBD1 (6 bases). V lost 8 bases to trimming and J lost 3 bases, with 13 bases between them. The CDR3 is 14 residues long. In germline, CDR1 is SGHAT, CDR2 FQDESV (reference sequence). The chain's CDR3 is CASRRTVSNEKLFF. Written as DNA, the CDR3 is TGTGCCAGCCGGAGGACAGTCTCTAATGAAAAACTGTTTTTT.

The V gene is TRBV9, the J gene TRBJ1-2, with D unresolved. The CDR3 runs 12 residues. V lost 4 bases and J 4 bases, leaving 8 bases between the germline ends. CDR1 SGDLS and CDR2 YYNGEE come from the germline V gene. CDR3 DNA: TGTGCCAGCAGCCTACAGAGCTATGGCTACACCTTC. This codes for CASSLQSYGYTF. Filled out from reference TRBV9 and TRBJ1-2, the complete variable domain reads DSGVTQTPKHLITATGQRVTLRCSPRSGDLSVYWYQQSLDQGLQFLIQYYNGEERAKGNILERFSAQQFPDLHSELNLSSLELGDSALYFCASSLQSYGYTFGSGTRLTVV.

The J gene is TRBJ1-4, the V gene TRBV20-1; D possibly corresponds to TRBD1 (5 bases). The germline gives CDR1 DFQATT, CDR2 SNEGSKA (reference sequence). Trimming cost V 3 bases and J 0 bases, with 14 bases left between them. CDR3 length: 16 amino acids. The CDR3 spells CSASRQKGATNEKLFF. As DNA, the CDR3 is TGCAGTGCTAGCCGACAGAAAGGTGCAACTAATGAAAAACTGTTTTTT.

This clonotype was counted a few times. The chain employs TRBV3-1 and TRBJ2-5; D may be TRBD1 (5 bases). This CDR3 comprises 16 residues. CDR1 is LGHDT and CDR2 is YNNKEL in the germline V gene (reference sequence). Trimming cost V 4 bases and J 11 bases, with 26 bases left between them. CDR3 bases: TGTGCCAGCAGCCCCATTTTGGGGCAGGGTTTGGGTGAGCAGTACTTC. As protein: CASSPILGQGLGEQYF.

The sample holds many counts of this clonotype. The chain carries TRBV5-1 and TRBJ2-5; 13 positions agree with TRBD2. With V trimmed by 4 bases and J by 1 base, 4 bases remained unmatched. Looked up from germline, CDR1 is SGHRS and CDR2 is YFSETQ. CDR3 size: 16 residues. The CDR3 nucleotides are TGCGCCAGCAGCGAGGGACTAGCGGGGCCCCAAGAGACCCAGTACTTC. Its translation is CASSEGLAGPQETQYF.

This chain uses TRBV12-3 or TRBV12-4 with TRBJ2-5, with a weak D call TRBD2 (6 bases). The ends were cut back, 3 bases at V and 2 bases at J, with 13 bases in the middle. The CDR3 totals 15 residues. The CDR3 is CASSFRVGGQETQYF. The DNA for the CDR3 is TGTGCCAGCAGTTTCAGGGTGGGGGGACAAGAGACCCAGTACTTC.

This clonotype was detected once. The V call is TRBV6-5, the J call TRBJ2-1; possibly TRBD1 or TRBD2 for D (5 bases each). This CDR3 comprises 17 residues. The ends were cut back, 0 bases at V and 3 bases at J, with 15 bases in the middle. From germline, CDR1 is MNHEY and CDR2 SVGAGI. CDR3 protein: CASSYSPSGSDYNEQFF. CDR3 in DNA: TGTGCCAGCAGTTACTCACCTTCAGGGAGCGACTACAATGAGCAGTTCTTC.

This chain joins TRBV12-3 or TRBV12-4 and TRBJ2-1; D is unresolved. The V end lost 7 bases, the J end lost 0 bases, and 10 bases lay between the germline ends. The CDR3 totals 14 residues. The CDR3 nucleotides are TGTGCCAGCATTGCCACGAGCTCCTACAATGAGCAGTTCTTC. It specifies CASIATSSYNEQFF.

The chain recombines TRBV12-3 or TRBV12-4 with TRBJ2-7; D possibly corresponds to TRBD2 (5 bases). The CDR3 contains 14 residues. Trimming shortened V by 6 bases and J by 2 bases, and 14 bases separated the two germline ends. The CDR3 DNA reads TGTGCCAGCAGCCGGATTGGGAGTACCTACGAGCAGTACTTC. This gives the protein CASSRIGSTYEQYF.

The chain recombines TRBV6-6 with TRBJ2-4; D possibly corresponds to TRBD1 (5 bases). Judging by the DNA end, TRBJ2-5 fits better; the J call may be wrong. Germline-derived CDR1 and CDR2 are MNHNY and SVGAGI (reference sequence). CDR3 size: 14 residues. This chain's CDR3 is CASSYMGRQETQYF. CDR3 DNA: TGTGCCAGCAGTTACATGGGGCGGCAAGAGACCCAGTACTTC.

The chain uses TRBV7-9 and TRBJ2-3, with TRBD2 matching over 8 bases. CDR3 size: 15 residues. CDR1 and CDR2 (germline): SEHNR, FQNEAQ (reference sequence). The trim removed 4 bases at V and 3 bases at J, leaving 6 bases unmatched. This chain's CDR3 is CASSSGLVGTDTQYF. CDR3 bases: TGTGCCAGCAGCTCGGGACTAGTTGGAACAGATACGCAGTATTTT.

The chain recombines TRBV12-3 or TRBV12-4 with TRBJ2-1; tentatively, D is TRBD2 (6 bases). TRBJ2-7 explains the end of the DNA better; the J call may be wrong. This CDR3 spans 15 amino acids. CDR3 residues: CASIGGGIYNNEQYF. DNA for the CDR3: TGTGCCAGCATCGGTGGCGGGATCTACAACAATGAGCAGTACTTC.

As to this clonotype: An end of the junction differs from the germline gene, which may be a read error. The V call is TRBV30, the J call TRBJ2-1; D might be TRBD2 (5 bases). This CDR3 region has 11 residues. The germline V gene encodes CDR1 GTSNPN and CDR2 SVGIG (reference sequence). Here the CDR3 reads CAGSAHNEQFF. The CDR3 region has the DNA TGTGCCGGGAGTGCCCACAATGAGCAGTTCTTC.